The sequence of this TCR beta chain was determined in a study of T cell changes during pregnancy in multiple sclerosis. Profiling relied on immunoSEQ multiplex PCR, and the TCRdb table lists in-frame clones only, not all of them. The sample comprises 35,000 to 45,000 clones, roughly 91% of which are singletons, and about 0.45% rests with the top ten. The V end was cut by 2 bases, the J end by 9 bases, with 20 bases between. Germline V gene data show CDR1 as SNHLY and CDR2 as FYNNEI. This CDR3 region has 15 residues. Sequencing used CD4+ T cells from peripheral blood mononuclear cells, obtained in the second trimester of pregnancy. The clonotype comes from a female donor in good health, enrolled as a control in a pregnancy study. The chain joins TRBV2 to TRBJ2-7, with D maybe TRBD2 (5 bases). The CDR3 sequence: CASSEPPYGVGGQYF. In DNA form, the CDR3 reads TGTGCCAGCAGTGAACCACCGTATGGAGTTGGAGGGCAGTACTTC.